The rows below give T cell receptor beta chains drawn from one sample of a study of blood T cell repertoires in COVID-19. Sequencing was performed with immunoSEQ multiplex PCR; in TCRdb, only in-frame clones are kept and a portion is missing. Found here are approximately 72,000 clones, around 92% of them singletons; the top ten hold 1.1% to 1.5%. The specimen was peripheral blood. All receptors come from a man in his 60s with acute or convalescent COVID-19. Both conserved end residues are part of each CDR3. Fields, in order: clone size, V gene, J gene, D gene, CDR3 DNA, CDR3 protein. A D gene is named only where the DNA matches it firmly. Clone size appears in some rows only: once, few, many, or a class for an expanded clone.

clone_size: -
v_call: TRBV7-2
j_call: TRBJ2-7
d_call: -
cdr3_nt: TGTGCCAGCAGCTTAGAGACCCAGAGTTTTAGCCACTTC
cdr3_aa: CASSLETQSFSHF

clone_size: -
v_call: TRBV12-3/TRBV12-4
j_call: TRBJ1-3
d_call: -
cdr3_nt: TGTGCCAGCAGTAGAGGACAGGGAAACACCATATATTTT
cdr3_aa: CASSRGQGNTIYF

clone_size: -
v_call: TRBV27
j_call: TRBJ2-3
d_call: -
cdr3_nt: TGTGCCAGCAGTCCCGGTGGGAGCTATACGCAGTATTTT
cdr3_aa: CASSPGGSYTQYF

clone_size: -
v_call: TRBV24-1
j_call: TRBJ2-1
d_call: -
cdr3_nt: TGTGCCACCGGTAGAGGCAATGAGCAGTTCTTC
cdr3_aa: CATGRGNEQFF

clone_size: -
v_call: TRBV28
j_call: TRBJ1-5
d_call: -
cdr3_nt: TGTGCCAGCAGTTTGGGCAAGAATCAGCCCCAGCATTTT
cdr3_aa: CASSLGKNQPQHF

clone_size: -
v_call: TRBV11-1
j_call: TRBJ1-1
d_call: TRBD1
cdr3_nt: TGTGCCAGCAGCCCGCGGACAGGGAAAGCTTTCTTT
cdr3_aa: CASSPRTGKAFF

clone_size: once
v_call: TRBV2
j_call: TRBJ2-7
d_call: TRBD1
cdr3_nt: TGTGCCAGCACCACGGGACAGCCGGGCTCCTACGAGCAGTACTTC
cdr3_aa: CASTTGQPGSYEQYF

clone_size: -
v_call: TRBV30
j_call: TRBJ1-1
d_call: -
cdr3_nt: TGTGCCTGGAGTGCAAAACAGGGACGAGCTTTCTTT
cdr3_aa: CAWSAKQGRAFF

clone_size: -
v_call: TRBV5-4
j_call: TRBJ1-2
d_call: -
cdr3_nt: TGTGCCAGCAGCCCAGTGGAAGACGACGGGGACTATGGCTACACCTTC
cdr3_aa: CASSPVEDDGDYGYTF

clone_size: once
v_call: TRBV3-1/TRBV3-2
j_call: TRBJ1-3
d_call: TRBD1
cdr3_nt: TGTGCCAGCAGCCTACTCACAGGGGGGAGGACCATATATTTT
cdr3_aa: CASSLLTGGRTIYF

clone_size: -
v_call: TRBV6-1
j_call: TRBJ1-4
d_call: -
cdr3_nt: TGTGCCAGCAGTGAACGCCTCGTCACTTTTGCAACTAATGAAAAACTGTTTTTT
cdr3_aa: CASSERLVTFATNEKLFF

clone_size: -
v_call: TRBV28
j_call: TRBJ2-7
d_call: TRBD1
cdr3_nt: TGTGCCAGCAGTTCCGCCGGGACAGGGGGCAAAAGGGAGTACTTC
cdr3_aa: CASSSAGTGGKREYF

clone_size: few
v_call: TRBV5-6
j_call: TRBJ1-2
d_call: TRBD1
cdr3_nt: TGTGCCAGCACCGTGGACAGGGCCTATGGCTACACCTTC
cdr3_aa: CASTVDRAYGYTF